A few counts support the clone carrying this TCR beta chain. What it binds is unknown. As every portion of the isolated RNA was reverse transcribed, the sequencing read expressed TCRB transcripts. TCRdb's copy holds only in-frame clones and misses some; the assay was immunoSEQ multiplex PCR. This sample carries approximately 250,000 clones, 24% of them seen once, and the ten largest clones take roughly 0.011%. The data were obtained in a study of beta chain features in type 1 diabetes. Study-wide findings and caveats: Relative to healthy donors, patients appeared to have naive, central memory and Treg TCRB repertoires that were more similar. TCRB CDR3 length was moderately but significantly reduced in all four CD4+ subsets of Type 1 diabetes patients.

Germline V lookup: CDR1 MDHEN, CDR2 SYDVKM. The CDR3 has 15 amino acids. The V gene lost 4 bases and the J gene lost 2 bases, with 15 bases spanning the gap. The rearrangement joins TRBV28 to TRBJ2-7; TRBD1 might be the D (6 bases). This receptor was obtained from a woman aged 25 to 39 with type 1 diabetes. The sequencing input was naive CD4+ T cells from blood. CDR3 coding DNA: TGTGCCAGCAGTTCCCCAGGGGTCCCCCCCTACGAGCAGTACTTC. Protein: CASSSPGVPPYEQYF. The full variable domain, its missing parts supplied by reference TRBV28 and TRBJ2-7, is DVKVTQSSRYLVKRTGEKVFLECVQDMDHENMFWYRQDPGLGLRLIYFSYDVKMKEKGDIPEGYSVSREKKERFSLILESASTNQTSMYLCASSSPGVPPYEQYFGPGTRLTVT.